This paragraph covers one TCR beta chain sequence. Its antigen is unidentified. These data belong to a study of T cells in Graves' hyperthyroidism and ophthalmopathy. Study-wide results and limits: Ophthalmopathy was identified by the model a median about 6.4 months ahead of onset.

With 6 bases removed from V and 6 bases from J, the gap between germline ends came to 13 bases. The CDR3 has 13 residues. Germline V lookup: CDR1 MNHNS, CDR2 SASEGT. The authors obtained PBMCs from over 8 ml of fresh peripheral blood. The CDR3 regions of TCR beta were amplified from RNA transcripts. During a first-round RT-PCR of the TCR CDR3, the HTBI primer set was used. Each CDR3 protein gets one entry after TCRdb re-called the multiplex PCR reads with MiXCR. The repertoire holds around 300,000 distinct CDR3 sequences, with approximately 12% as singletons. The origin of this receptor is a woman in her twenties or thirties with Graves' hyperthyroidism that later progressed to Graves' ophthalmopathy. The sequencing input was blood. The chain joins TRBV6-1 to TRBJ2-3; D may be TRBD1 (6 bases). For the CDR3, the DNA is TGTGCCAGCAGGGGGGCGGTTCGCGATACGCAGTATTTT. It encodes CASRGAVRDTQYF.